Given below is one T cell receptor (beta chain) in context. The antigen is undetermined. This entry is derived from a study of cytomegalovirus exposure and HLA in healthy donors. General study points: HLA-A and HLA-B allele assignments for most subjects were reportedly predicted accurately using TCR beta sequences.

Vbeta (60) and Jbeta (13) primers were used in the PCR. Data came from immunoSEQ multiplex PCR; TCRdb stores just in-frame clones and leaves some out. The table lists about 200,000 clones, roughly 83% of them singletons, with under 0.85% in the top ten. The specimen sequenced was PBMCs. This TCR was recovered from a boy aged 2 to 9 in good health and CMV-seronegative.

The CDR3 DNA reads as TGTGCCAGCAGTTTGTCAAGGGACACTCACCTGCTCAGAAACATTCAGTACTTC. Its protein is CASSLSRDTHLLRNIQYF. This chain joins TRBV5-6 and TRBJ2-4; weak D call: TRBD1 (6 bases). Germline V gives CDR1 SGHDT, CDR2 YYEEEE. The length of the CDR3 is 18 residues. V was shortened by 5 bases and J by 6 bases, with 27 bases between the two germline ends.